The 31 T cell receptor beta chains in this list originate from one sample, sequenced in a study of cytomegalovirus exposure and HLA in healthy donors. Clones were sequenced by immunoSEQ multiplex PCR, and TCRdb holds only the in-frame ones, with some missing. The table has over 110,000 clones, 70% to 90% seen once. The sequencing input was PBMCs. The receptor set was obtained from a man aged 18-30 years in good health and CMV-seronegative.

This clone appeared a few times. The gene calls are TRBV29-1 and TRBJ1-2; D unclear. CDR1 and CDR2 from the germline V gene are SQVTM and ANQGSEA. V was cut by 6 bases and J by 2 bases, with 16 bases left in between. CDR3 size: 14 residues. CDR3 sequence: CSVAGRGQNYGYTF. CDR3 DNA sequence: TGCAGCGTGGCTGGGAGAGGTCAAAACTATGGCTACACCTTC.

The chain combines TRBV15 with TRBJ2-5, with D maybe TRBD1 (6 bases). Germline CDR1 is LNHNV and CDR2 is YYDKDF (reference sequence). The CDR3 loop spans 15 amino acids. V lost 2 bases to trimming and J lost 4 bases, with 14 bases between them. CDR3 DNA: TGTGCCACCAGCAGAACCAGGGGCGCGGGAGAGACCCAGTACTTC. Encoded protein: CATSRTRGAGETQYF. The whole variable domain, remainder taken from reference TRBV15 and TRBJ2-5, is DAMVIQNPRYQVTQFGKPVTLSCSQTLNHNVMYWYQQKSSQAPKLLFHYYDKDFNNEADTPDNFQSRRPNTSFCFLDIRSPGLGDTAMYLCATSRTRGAGETQYFGPGTRLLVL.

The chain carries TRBV27 and TRBJ1-2; TRBD1 matches 7 bases. Trimming took 2 bases from V and 0 from J; bases not matched to a gene: 6. CDR3 length equals 16 residues. The V gene's germline CDR1 is MNHEY and CDR2 SMNVEV (reference sequence). The DNA for the CDR3 is TGTGCCAGCAGTTTAGGGGTTGGGACAGCTAACTATGGCTACACCTTC. Its translation: CASSLGVGTANYGYTF.

The rearrangement joins TRBV19 to TRBJ2-7, with 13 bases identical to TRBD2. In germline, CDR1 is LNHDA, CDR2 SQIVND (reference sequence). This CDR3 has 16 residues. Trimming cost V 4 bases and J 3 bases; bases outside gene matches: 6. The DNA for the CDR3 is TGTGCCAGTAGTACCCGGACTAGCGGGAGTCTCTACGAGCAGTACTTC. Translating gives CASSTRTSGSLYEQYF.

J is TRBJ1-1 and V is TRBV4-1, with TRBD1 identical over 7 bases. The CDR3 loop spans 16 amino acids. Germline values: CDR1 MGHRA, CDR2 YSYEKL. V was pared by 4 bases and J by 1 base, with 9 bases of the junction left unmatched. CDR3 sequence reads: CASSPETGLTNTEAFF. As DNA, the CDR3 is TGCGCCAGCAGCCCGGAGACAGGGCTAACGAACACTGAAGCTTTCTTT.

The chain employs TRBV10-3 and TRBJ1-5; D gene ambiguous. With 1 base removed from V and 8 bases from J, the gap between germline ends came to 9 bases. Germline V gene data show CDR1 as ENHRY and CDR2 as SYGVKD. There are 13 residues in the CDR3. DNA of the CDR3: TGTGCCATCAGTGAGTGGTCGCAGGAGCCCCAGCATTTT. Its protein is CAISEWSQEPQHF.

The rearrangement links TRBV18 to TRBJ1-2; the match to TRBD1 covers 8 bases. The CDR3 spans 15 residues. Germline V lookup: CDR1 KGHSH, CDR2 LQKENI. Trimming at V came to 1 base and at J to 4 bases, leaving 5 bases not matched to a gene. In DNA form, the CDR3 reads TGTGCCAGCTCACCACAGGGACAGGACCCCTATGGCTACACCTTC. Its translation: CASSPQGQDPYGYTF.

The chain combines TRBV30 with TRBJ2-6, with 13 positions matching TRBD2. J gave up 2 bases and V 3 bases, and 7 bases lay outside the gene matches. CDR1 and CDR2 (germline): GTSNPN, SVGIG (reference sequence). The CDR3 has 18 residues. For the CDR3, the DNA is TGTGCCTGGAGGACCCCCGGACTAGCGGGAGCTGGGGCCAACGTCCTGACTTTC. Protein sequence: CAWRTPGLAGAGANVLTF. Complete variable domain (other parts from reference TRBV30 and TRBJ2-6): SQTIHQWPATLVQPVGSPLSLECTVEGTSNPNLYWYRQAAGRGLQLLFYSVGIGQISSEVPQNLSASRPQDRQFILSSKKLLLSDSGFYLCAWRTPGLAGAGANVLTFGAGSRLTVL.

This sequence joins TRBV6-5 and TRBJ2-2; TRBD1 might be the D (5 bases). Looked up from germline, CDR1 is MNHEY and CDR2 is SVGAGI. V lost 0 bases and J 5 bases, leaving 13 bases between the germline ends. The CDR3 loop spans 16 amino acids. CDR3 in DNA: TGTGCCAGCAGTTACTCAGGGGCGACGTCTACCGGGGAGCTGTTTTTT. Protein: CASSYSGATSTGELFF.

The rearrangement uses TRBV7-2 and TRBJ2-3; D is unresolved. CDR3 length: 13 residues. Germline V gene data show CDR1 as SGHTA and CDR2 as FQGNSA. V was trimmed by 3 bases and J by 2 bases, leaving 6 bases between them. The CDR3 DNA reads as TGTGCCAGCAGCTTGTCCATCACAGATACGCAGTATTTT. Its translation: CASSLSITDTQYF.

This sequence joins TRBV6-1 and TRBJ2-7; the match to TRBD2 covers 10 bases. The CDR3 extends over 15 amino acids. Germline V CDR1 and CDR2: MNHNS, SASEGT. The trim removed 4 bases at V and 2 bases at J, leaving 5 bases unmatched. CDR3 DNA: TGTGCCAGCAGTGGGACTAGCGGCGCGCCCTACGAGCAGTACTTC. Translation: CASSGTSGAPYEQYF.

The rearrangement uses TRBV27 and TRBJ2-7, with 11 positions matching TRBD1. V shed 6 bases and J 5 bases; nucleotides not matched to a gene: 6. The CDR3 has 14 amino acids. Germline assignment: CDR1 MNHEY and CDR2 SMNVEV (reference sequence). In nucleotides, the CDR3 is TGTGCCAGCAGACACGGGACAGGGGGGAACGAGCAGTACTTC. This gives the protein CASRHGTGGNEQYF.

This clone was detected once. The chain recombines TRBV6-7 with TRBJ1-3; D uncertain. TRBV6-7 is an open reading frame, and its role is uncertain. This CDR3 has 13 amino acids. The V gene lost 4 bases and the J gene lost 0 bases, with 4 bases spanning the gap. The CDR3 region is CASSWSSGNTIYF. CDR3 coding DNA: TGTGCCAGCAGTTGGAGCTCTGGAAACACCATATATTTT.

V is TRBV5-4 and J is TRBJ2-5, with TRBD1 identical over 9 bases. Germline CDR1 and CDR2: SGHNT and YYREEE (reference sequence). The CDR3 length is 15 residues. J was trimmed by 3 bases and V by 2 bases; bases with no gene match: 5. The CDR3 DNA reads as TGTGCCAGCAGCTTACAGACAGGGGGGGAAGAGACCCAGTACTTC. Encoded protein: CASSLQTGGEETQYF.

The CDR3 here is CASSPGTIEETQYF. CDR3 nucleotide sequence: TGTGCCAGCAGCCCCGGGACAATCGAGGAGACCCAGTACTTC. The chain links TRBV5-4 to TRBJ2-5, with D perhaps TRBD1 (6 bases). Germline values: CDR1 SGHNT, CDR2 YYREEE (reference sequence). The CDR3 runs 14 residues. Deletions cut 4 bases from V and 5 bases from J, with 15 bases between.

V and J are TRBV19 and TRBJ1-1; D is unclear. The CDR3 has 15 residues. Trimming left V 1 base short and J 5 bases short, with 14 bases between. The germline gives CDR1 LNHDA, CDR2 SQIVND (reference sequence). CDR3 DNA sequence: TGTGCCAGTAGTATAGGGGAGGACTCGGGGACTGAAGCTTTCTTT. It is translated as CASSIGEDSGTEAFF.

The rearrangement links TRBV15 to TRBJ2-1, with a tentative D call TRBD2 (6 bases). Germline V CDR1 and CDR2: LNHNV, YYDKDF (reference sequence). The CDR3 has 15 residues. With 0 bases removed from V and 0 bases from J, the gap between germline ends came to 6 bases. CDR3 loop: CATSREAGSYNEQFF. The CDR3 DNA follows: TGTGCCACCAGCAGAGAAGCGGGCTCCTACAATGAGCAGTTCTTC.

This chain joins TRBV27 and TRBJ2-1; 13 nucleotides align to TRBD2. V dropped 2 bases and J dropped 4; count of bases not matched to a gene: 17. The CDR3 has 21 amino acids. Germline-derived CDR1 and CDR2 are MNHEY and SMNVEV (reference sequence). CDR3 residues: CASSLQVPGLAGVSMYNEQFF. The CDR3 bases are TGTGCCAGCAGTTTACAAGTCCCAGGACTAGCGGGAGTATCTATGTACAATGAGCAGTTCTTC.

V is TRBV19 and J is TRBJ2-7; 10 nucleotides line up with TRBD2. Trimming removed 6 bases from V and 1 base from J; junction bases left unmatched: 3. The germline CDR1 and CDR2 sequences are LNHDA and SQIVND (reference sequence). The CDR3 is 14 amino acids. CDR3 amino acids: CASRRTSGSYEQYF. CDR3 bases: TGTGCCAGTAGGAGGACTAGCGGATCCTACGAGCAGTACTTC.

The chain has TRBV7-8 and TRBJ2-6; 7 bases line up with TRBD1. J was trimmed by 0 bases and V by 7 bases; bases with no gene match: 9. CDR1 and CDR2 (germline): SGHVS, FQNEAQ. CDR3 length: 17 residues. CDR3 bases: TGTGCCAGCACCGGTCGGGGACAGAACTCTGGGGCCAACGTCCTGACTTTC. Translation: CASTGRGQNSGANVLTF.

CDR3 sequence (DNA): TGTGCCAGCAGCTCTTGGGGCCGCTTGGGTGAGCAGTACTTC. Translation gives CASSSWGRLGEQYF. This chain links TRBV6-6 with TRBJ2-7; TRBD1 is a possible D gene (5 bases). This CDR3 is 14 amino acids long. The germline gives CDR1 MNHNY, CDR2 SVGAGI (reference sequence). Trimming pared 6 bases from V and 7 bases from J, leaving 19 bases between.

The V and J genes are TRBV2 and TRBJ2-1, with 11 positions matching TRBD2. With V trimmed by 7 bases and J by 8 bases, 10 bases remained unmatched. The germline V gene encodes CDR1 SNHLY and CDR2 FYNNEI. The CDR3 runs to 15 residues. The CDR3 coding sequence is TGTGCCAGCATCAATTTGCCTAGCGGGAGGTATGAGCAGTTCTTC. Encoded protein: CASINLPSGRYEQFF. Based on the CDR3 plus reference TRBV2 and TRBJ2-1, the full variable domain is EPEVTQTPSHQVTQMGQEVILRCVPISNHLYFYWYRQILGQKVEFLVSFYNNEISEKSEIFDDQFSVERPDGSNFTLKIRSTKLEDSAMYFCASINLPSGRYEQFFGPGTRLTVL.

The chain is built from TRBV27 and TRBJ1-2, with unresolved D. Germline-derived CDR1 and CDR2 are MNHEY and SMNVEV (reference sequence). CDR3 length equals 15 residues. V was cut by 4 bases and J by 8 bases, with 20 bases left in between. CDR3 loop: CASSSHGGKTKGYTF. The CDR3 region has the DNA TGTGCCAGCAGTTCACATGGCGGGAAAACGAAGGGCTACACCTTC.

The rearrangement links TRBV5-6 to TRBJ2-3; 9 bases are a match to TRBD1. Trimming removed 4 bases from V and 1 base from J; junction bases left unmatched: 10. The CDR3 spans 17 residues. Germline loops: CDR1 SGHDT, CDR2 YYEEEE. The DNA for the CDR3 is TGTGCCAGCAGCGAACTCACAGGGGGCCGGGGCACAGATACGCAGTATTTT. Protein: CASSELTGGRGTDTQYF.

V gene TRBV5-4 combines with J gene TRBJ1-2; 9 bases map to TRBD1. Unmatched junction bases numbered 8, after V lost 1 base and J lost 7 bases. CDR1 is SGHNT, CDR2 YYREEE, per germline (reference sequence). The CDR3 loop spans 15 amino acids. The CDR3 region is CASSLNRGHLFGYTF. The CDR3 region has the DNA TGTGCCAGCAGCTTGAACAGGGGGCATTTATTTGGCTACACCTTC. The full variable domain, rest sourced from reference TRBV5-4 and TRBJ1-2, is ETGVTQSPTHLIKTRGQQVTLRCSSQSGHNTVSWYQQALGQGPQFIFQYYREEENGRGNFPPRFSGLQFPNYSSELNVNALELDDSALYLCASSLNRGHLFGYTFGSGTRLTVV.

The chain is built from TRBV7-8 and TRBJ1-5; possible D gene TRBD1, 6 bases. The CDR3 contains 14 residues. V was shortened by 5 bases and J by 3 bases, with 11 bases between the two germline ends. Germline CDR1 reads SGHVS; CDR2 reads FQNEAQ. The CDR3 region is CASSTDRNNQPQHF. The CDR3 DNA is TGTGCCAGCAGCACCGACAGGAACAATCAGCCCCAGCATTTT.

The rearrangement links TRBV6-5 to TRBJ1-4; possibly TRBD1 for D (5 bases). The V gene lost 8 bases and the J gene lost 5 bases, with 12 bases spanning the gap. Germline CDR1 and CDR2: MNHEY and SVGAGI. The CDR3 runs 13 residues. The CDR3 spells CASGAEKNEKLFF. DNA for the CDR3: TGTGCCAGCGGGGCGGAGAAAAATGAAAAACTGTTTTTT.

The chain employs TRBV10-1 and TRBJ1-5; D gene unclear. This CDR3 has 16 amino acids. V gave up 0 bases and J gave up 0 bases, with 9 bases separating them. CDR1 and CDR2 (germline): WNHNN, SYGVQD (reference sequence). The CDR3 is CASSESPQYSNQPQHF. The DNA for the CDR3 is TGCGCCAGCAGTGAGTCTCCACAGTATAGCAATCAGCCCCAGCATTTT.

This clone was seen a single time. V is TRBV12-2 and J is TRBJ2-7; the DNA was not compared with TRBD1, the D call given in the table. TRBV12-2 represents a pseudogene. The CDR3 loop spans 15 amino acids. The CDR3 sequence is CASRVTGKQTYEQYF. Written as DNA, the CDR3 is TGTGCAAGTCGCGTAACAGGAAAGCAGACCTACGAGCAGTACTTC.

The chain couples TRBV2 to TRBJ1-1; TRBD1 matches 7 bases. V shed 5 bases, J shed 0 bases, and the junction held 3 bases outside the gene matches. This CDR3 has 14 residues. Germline CDR1 reads SNHLY; CDR2 reads FYNNEI. The CDR3 sequence is CASSLQGMNTEAFF. For the CDR3, the DNA is TGTGCCAGCAGTCTACAGGGGATGAACACTGAAGCTTTCTTT.

This clone showed up just once. J is TRBJ1-1 and V is TRBV6-1; TRBD1 might be the D (5 bases). Trimming shortened V by 3 bases and J by 5 bases, and 10 bases separated the two germline ends. The CDR3 is 13 amino acids. The germline CDR1 and CDR2 sequences are MNHNS and SASEGT. CDR3 nucleotide sequence: TGTGCCAGCAGTGACGGACAACTTACTGAAGCTTTCTTT. Protein product: CASSDGQLTEAFF.